The following is a T cell receptor beta chain sequence with its context. This record belongs to a study of Ad26.COV2.S vaccination and SARS-CoV-2 variants. Study at large: The donor participated in the COV1001 trial, in its Ad26.COV2.S arm.

Profiled with immunoSEQ multiplex PCR; TCRdb holds only in-frame clones, not every one. The repertoire consists of some 290,000 clones, with over 80% occurring once and the leading ten covering 2% to 2.5%. Per the germline V gene, CDR1 is KGHDR and CDR2 is SFDVKD. CDR3 length: 13 amino acids. V was pared by 6 bases and J by 5 bases, with 12 bases between. Treatment defined: 19 received Ad26.COV2.S at low or high dose, single or two shots; roughly five received placebo; per-sample allocation not given. The study sampled participants on day 63 after the first vaccine or placebo injection. It was Wuhan-strain SARS-CoV-2 spike that the Ad26 vaccine vector expressed.

This chain joins TRBV24-1 and TRBJ1-1; D uncertain. This receptor was identified in a person aged 18-60 years who received the Ad26.COV2.S COVID-19 vaccine or a placebo. The sample consisted of peripheral blood, taken in a trial of Ad26.COV2.S vaccine versus placebo. The chain's CDR3 is CATSTIYGTEAFF. CDR3 sequence (DNA): TGTGCCACCAGTACAATCTATGGGACTGAAGCTTTCTTT.